This TCR beta chain originates from a study of T cell changes during pregnancy in multiple sclerosis. This clone has a single count. The repertoire was sequenced with immunoSEQ multiplex PCR; TCRdb's copy has only in-frame clones and lacks some. The sample lists just under 20,000 clones; roughly 88% were seen once. The J segment lost 6 bases and the V segment lost 9 bases, leaving 14 bases of the junction unmatched. The germline gives CDR1 SNHLY, CDR2 FYNNEI. The CDR3 runs 16 residues. The receptor was isolated from a female donor in good health, enrolled as a control in a pregnancy study. Sample: CD8+ T cells from peripheral blood mononuclear cells, taken in the third trimester of pregnancy. This chain connects TRBV2 to TRBJ2-3; 11 positions match TRBD1. Written as DNA, the CDR3 is TGTGCCAGTCGGCACGGACAGGGGGCGGAGGGGGATACGCAGTATTTT. Translating gives CASRHGQGAEGDTQYF.